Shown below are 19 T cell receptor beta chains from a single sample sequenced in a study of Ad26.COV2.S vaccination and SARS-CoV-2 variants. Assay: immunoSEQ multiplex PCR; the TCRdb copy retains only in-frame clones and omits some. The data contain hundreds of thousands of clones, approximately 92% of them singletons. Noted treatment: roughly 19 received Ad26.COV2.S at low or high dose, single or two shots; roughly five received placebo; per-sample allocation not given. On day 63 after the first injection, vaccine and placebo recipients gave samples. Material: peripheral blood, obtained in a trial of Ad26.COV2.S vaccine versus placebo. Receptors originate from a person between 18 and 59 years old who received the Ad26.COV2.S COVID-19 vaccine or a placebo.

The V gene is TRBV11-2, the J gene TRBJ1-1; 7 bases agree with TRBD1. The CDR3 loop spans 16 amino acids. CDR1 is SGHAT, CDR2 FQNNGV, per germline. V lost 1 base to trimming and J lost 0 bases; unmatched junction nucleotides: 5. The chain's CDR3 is CASSLGRGQLNTEAFF. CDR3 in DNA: TGTGCCAGCAGCTTAGGCCGGGGACAGTTGAACACTGAAGCTTTCTTT.

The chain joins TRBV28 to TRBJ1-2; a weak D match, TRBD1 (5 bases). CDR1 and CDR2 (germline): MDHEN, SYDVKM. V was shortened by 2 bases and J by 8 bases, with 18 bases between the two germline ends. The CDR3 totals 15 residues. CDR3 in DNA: TGTGCCAGCAGTTTAGAGGGGTCAGGGTCGTTGGGCTACACCTTC. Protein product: CASSLEGSGSLGYTF.

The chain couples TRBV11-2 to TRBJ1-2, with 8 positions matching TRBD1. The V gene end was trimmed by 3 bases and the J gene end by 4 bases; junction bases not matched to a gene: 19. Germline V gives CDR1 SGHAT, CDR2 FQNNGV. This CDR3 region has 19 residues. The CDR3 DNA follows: TGTGCCAGCAGCTTCCGGCCGCCGGGACAGGCTGGACCGTTCTATGGCTACACCTTC. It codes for CASSFRPPGQAGPFYGYTF.

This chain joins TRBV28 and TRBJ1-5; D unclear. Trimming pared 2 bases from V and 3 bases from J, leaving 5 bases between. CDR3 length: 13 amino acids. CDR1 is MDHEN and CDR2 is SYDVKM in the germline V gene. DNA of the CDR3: TGTGCCAGCAGTTTAGTCCTCAATCAGCCCCAGCATTTT. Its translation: CASSLVLNQPQHF.

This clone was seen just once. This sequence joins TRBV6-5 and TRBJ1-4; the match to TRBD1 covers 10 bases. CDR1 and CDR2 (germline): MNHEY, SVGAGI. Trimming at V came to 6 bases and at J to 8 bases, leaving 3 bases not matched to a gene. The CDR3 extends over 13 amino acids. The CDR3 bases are TGTGCCAGCAGCGGACAGGGGGGGGAAAAACTGTTTTTT. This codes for CASSGQGGEKLFF.

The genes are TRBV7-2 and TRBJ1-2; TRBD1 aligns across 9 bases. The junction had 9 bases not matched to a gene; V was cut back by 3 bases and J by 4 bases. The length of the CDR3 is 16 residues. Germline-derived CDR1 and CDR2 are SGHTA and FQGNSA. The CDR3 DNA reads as TGTGCCAGCAGCTTGTCCTGGGACAGGGTGGGCTATGGCTACACCTTC. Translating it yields CASSLSWDRVGYGYTF.

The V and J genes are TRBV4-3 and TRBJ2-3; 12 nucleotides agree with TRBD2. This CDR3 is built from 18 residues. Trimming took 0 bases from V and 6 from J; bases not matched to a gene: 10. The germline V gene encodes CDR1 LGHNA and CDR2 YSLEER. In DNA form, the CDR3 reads TGCGCCAGCAGCCAAGAGTTCGGACTAGCGGGGTCTTTGGATACGCAGTATTTT. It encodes CASSQEFGLAGSLDTQYF.

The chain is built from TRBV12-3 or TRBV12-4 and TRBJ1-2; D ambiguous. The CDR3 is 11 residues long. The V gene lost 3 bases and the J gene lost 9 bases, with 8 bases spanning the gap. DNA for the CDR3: TGTGCCAGCAGTTTTTCAGGCAGCTACACCTTC. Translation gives CASSFSGSYTF.

CDR3 loop: CSASPDEGLETQYF. DNA for the CDR3: TGCAGTGCTAGTCCCGATGAGGGATTGGAGACCCAGTACTTC. The chain is built from TRBV20-1 and TRBJ2-5, with D tentatively TRBD2 (5 bases). The CDR3 totals 14 residues. V was pared by 3 bases and J by 5 bases, with 16 bases between. Germline lookup yields CDR1 DFQATT and CDR2 SNEGSKA (reference sequence).

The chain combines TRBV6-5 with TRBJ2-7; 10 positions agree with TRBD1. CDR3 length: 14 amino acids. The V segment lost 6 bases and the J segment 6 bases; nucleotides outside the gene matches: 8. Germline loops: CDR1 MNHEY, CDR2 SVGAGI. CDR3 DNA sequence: TGTGCCAGCAGCCGGGACAGGGGCTTGGGCGAGCAGTACTTC. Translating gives CASSRDRGLGEQYF.

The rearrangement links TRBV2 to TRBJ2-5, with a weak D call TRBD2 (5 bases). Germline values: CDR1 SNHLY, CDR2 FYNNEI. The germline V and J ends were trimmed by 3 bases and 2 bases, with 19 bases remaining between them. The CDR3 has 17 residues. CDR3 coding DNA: TGTGCCAGCAGTGATCCCCAGCGGACTCCTTATCAAGAGACCCAGTACTTC. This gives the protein CASSDPQRTPYQETQYF. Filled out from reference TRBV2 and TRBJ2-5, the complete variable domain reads EPEVTQTPSHQVTQMGQEVILRCVPISNHLYFYWYRQILGQKVEFLVSFYNNEISEKSEIFDDQFSVERPDGSNFTLKIRSTKLEDSAMYFCASSDPQRTPYQETQYFGPGTRLLVL.

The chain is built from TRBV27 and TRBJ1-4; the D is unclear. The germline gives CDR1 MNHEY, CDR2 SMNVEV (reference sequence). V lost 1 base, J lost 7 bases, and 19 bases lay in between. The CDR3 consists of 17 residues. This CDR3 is CASSLYGPQVEGEKLFF. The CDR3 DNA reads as TGTGCCAGCAGTTTATACGGCCCGCAAGTTGAGGGTGAAAAACTGTTTTTT.

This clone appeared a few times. The CDR3 loop is CASSLAWDQPQHF. In DNA form, the CDR3 reads TGTGCCAGCAGCTTAGCCTGGGACCAGCCCCAGCATTTT. The rearrangement joins TRBV7-8 to TRBJ1-5; D possibly corresponds to TRBD1 (5 bases). CDR3 length equals 13 residues. Germline V gene data show CDR1 as SGHVS and CDR2 as FQNEAQ. The germline V and J ends were trimmed by 0 bases and 7 bases, with 7 bases remaining between them.

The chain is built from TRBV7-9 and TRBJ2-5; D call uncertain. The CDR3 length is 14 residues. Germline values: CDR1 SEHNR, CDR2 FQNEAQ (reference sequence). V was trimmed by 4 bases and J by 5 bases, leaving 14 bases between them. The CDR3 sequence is CASSSPGGPETQYF. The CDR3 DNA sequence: TGTGCCAGCAGCTCACCGGGTGGTCCGGAGACCCAGTACTTC.

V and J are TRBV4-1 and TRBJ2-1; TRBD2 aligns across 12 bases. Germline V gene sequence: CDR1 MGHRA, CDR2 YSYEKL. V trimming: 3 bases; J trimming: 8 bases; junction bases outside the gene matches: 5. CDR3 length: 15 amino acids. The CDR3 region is CASSQGGLAGYEQFF. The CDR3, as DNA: TGCGCCAGCAGCCAGGGGGGACTAGCGGGCTATGAGCAGTTCTTC.

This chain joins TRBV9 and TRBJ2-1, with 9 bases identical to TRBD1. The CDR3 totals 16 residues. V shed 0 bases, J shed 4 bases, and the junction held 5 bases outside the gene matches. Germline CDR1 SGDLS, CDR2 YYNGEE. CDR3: CASSVAGTGTYNEQFF. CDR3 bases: TGTGCCAGCAGCGTAGCCGGGACAGGGACTTACAATGAGCAGTTCTTC.

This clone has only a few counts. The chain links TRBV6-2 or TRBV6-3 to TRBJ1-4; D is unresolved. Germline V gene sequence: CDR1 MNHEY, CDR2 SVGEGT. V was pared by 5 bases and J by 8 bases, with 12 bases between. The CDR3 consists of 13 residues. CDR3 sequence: CASSTEAQEKLFF. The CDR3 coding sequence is TGTGCCAGCAGTACCGAAGCACAGGAAAAACTGTTTTTT.

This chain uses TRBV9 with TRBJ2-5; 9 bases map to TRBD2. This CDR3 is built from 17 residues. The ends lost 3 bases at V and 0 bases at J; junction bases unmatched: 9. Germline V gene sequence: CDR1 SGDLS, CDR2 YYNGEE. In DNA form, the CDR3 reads TGTGCCAGCAGCGCAGAGCTAGCGGGGTACGACCAAGAGACCCAGTACTTC. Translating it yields CASSAELAGYDQETQYF.

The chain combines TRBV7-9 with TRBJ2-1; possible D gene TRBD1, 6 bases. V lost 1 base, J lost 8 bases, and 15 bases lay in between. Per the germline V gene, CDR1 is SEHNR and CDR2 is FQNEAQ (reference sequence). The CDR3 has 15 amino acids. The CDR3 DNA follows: TGTGCCAGCAGCTTAGGGACAGATAGAATCGATGAGCAGTTCTTC. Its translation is CASSLGTDRIDEQFF.